This passage covers 4 T cell receptor beta chains from one sample sequenced in a study of cytomegalovirus exposure and HLA in healthy donors. PCR employed 60 Vbeta and 13 Jbeta primers. Clones were read by immunoSEQ multiplex PCR, and TCRdb kept only the in-frame ones, dropping some. The sample holds tens of thousands of clones, roughly 79% seen once. The sample was PBMCs. These receptors all stem from a woman aged 30 to 39 in good health and CMV-seronegative.

The chain employs TRBV5-1 and TRBJ1-2, with D hard to call. The CDR3 covers 13 residues. V was shortened by 2 bases and J by 4 bases, with 9 bases between the two germline ends. Germline CDR1 and CDR2: SGHRS and YFSETQ. The CDR3 here is CASSFLETYGYTF. CDR3 nucleotides: TGCGCCAGCAGCTTTCTAGAAACCTATGGCTACACCTTC.

The chain recombines TRBV10-3 with TRBJ1-1; D not resolved. This CDR3 is built from 11 residues. Germline V lookup: CDR1 ENHRY, CDR2 SYGVKD. V lost 8 bases and J lost 4, with 8 bases in between. The CDR3 sequence is CAIRAGTEAFF. The CDR3 nucleotides read TGTGCCATCCGGGCGGGCACTGAAGCTTTCTTT.

V gene TRBV6-5 combines with J gene TRBJ2-7; possibly TRBD1 for D (5 bases). The CDR3 covers 14 residues. Deletions cut 2 bases from V and 4 bases from J, with 12 bases between. Per germline, CDR1 MNHEY and CDR2 SVGAGI. DNA for the CDR3: TGTGCCAGCAGTTACGGCAGGGTCAATTACGAGCAGTACTTC. Translating gives CASSYGRVNYEQYF.

In its sample, this clone was seen a few times. The chain joins TRBV4-2 to TRBJ2-7, with 11 bases aligning to TRBD1. CDR1 is LGHNA, CDR2 YNFKEQ, per germline. The CDR3 is 14 residues long. Unmatched junction bases numbered 4, after V lost 3 bases and J lost 6 bases. The CDR3 here is CASSQPGQGGEQYF. The CDR3 coding sequence is TGTGCCAGCAGCCAGCCGGGACAGGGGGGCGAGCAGTACTTC.